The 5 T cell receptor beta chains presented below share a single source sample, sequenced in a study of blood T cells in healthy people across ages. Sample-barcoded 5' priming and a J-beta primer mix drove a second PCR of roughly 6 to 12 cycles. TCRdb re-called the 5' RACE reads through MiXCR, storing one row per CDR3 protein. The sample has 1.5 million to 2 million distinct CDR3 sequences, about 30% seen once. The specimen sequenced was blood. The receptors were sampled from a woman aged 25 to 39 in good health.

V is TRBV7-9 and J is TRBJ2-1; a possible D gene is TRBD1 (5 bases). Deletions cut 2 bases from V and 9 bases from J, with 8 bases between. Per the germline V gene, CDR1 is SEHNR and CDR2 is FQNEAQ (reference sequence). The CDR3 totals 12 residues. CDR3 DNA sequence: TGTGCCAGCAGCTTAATGCAGGGTGAGCAGTTCTTC. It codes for CASSLMQGEQFF. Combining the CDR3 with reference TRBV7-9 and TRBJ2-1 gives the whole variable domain DTGVSQNPRHKITKRGQNVTFRCDPISEHNRLYWYRQTLGQGPEFLTYFQNEAQLEKSRLLSDRFSAERPKGSFSTLEIQRTEQGDSAMYLCASSLMQGEQFFGPGTRLTVL.

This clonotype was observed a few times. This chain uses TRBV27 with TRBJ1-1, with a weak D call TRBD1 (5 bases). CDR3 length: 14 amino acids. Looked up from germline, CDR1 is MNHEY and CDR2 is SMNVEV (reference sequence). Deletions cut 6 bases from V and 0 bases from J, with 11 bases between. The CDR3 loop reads CASSPNRMNTEAFF. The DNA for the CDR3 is TGTGCCAGCAGCCCCAACAGGATGAACACTGAAGCTTTCTTT.

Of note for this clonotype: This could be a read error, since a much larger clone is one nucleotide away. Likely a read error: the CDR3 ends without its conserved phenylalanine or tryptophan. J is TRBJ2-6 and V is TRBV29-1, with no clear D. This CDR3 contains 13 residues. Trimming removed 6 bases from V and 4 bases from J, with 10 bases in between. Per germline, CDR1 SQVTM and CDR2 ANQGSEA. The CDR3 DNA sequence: TGCAGCGTCACCCTAGGGGGGGCCAACGTCCTGACTTGC. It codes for CSVTLGGANVLTC.

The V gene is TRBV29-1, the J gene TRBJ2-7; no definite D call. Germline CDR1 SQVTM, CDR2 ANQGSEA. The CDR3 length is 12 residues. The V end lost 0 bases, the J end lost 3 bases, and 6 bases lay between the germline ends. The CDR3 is CSVEETNYEQYF. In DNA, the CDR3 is TGCAGCGTTGAAGAGACAAACTACGAGCAGTACTTC.

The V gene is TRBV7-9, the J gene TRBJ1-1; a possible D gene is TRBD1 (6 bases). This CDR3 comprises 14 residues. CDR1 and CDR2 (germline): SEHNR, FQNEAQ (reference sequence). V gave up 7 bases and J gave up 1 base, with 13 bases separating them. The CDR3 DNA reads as TGTGCCAGCACCCCCGGGGGCGGGAACACTGAAGCTTTCTTT. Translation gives CASTPGGGNTEAFF.